One sample yielded the 20 T cell receptor beta chains listed below, sequenced in a study of metastatic and nonmetastatic thyroid tumors. Until they underwent thyroid surgery, no patient had received any treatment. TCRdb reanalyzed the PCR reads via MiXCR. Altogether about 70,000 clones are present, roughly a sixth being singletons, with the ten largest covering around 13%. The sample comprised blood. These receptors came from a female donor with papillary thyroid cancer or a benign thyroid nodule (not recorded which). Some clones in this sample may be carry-over from other donors' samples.

Comment on this clone: A much larger clone lies one base from this, so it may be a read error. This sequence joins TRBV11-1 and TRBJ2-1, with 9 bases that match TRBD2. The CDR3 is 18 amino acids. Trimming at V came to 7 bases and at J to 1 base, leaving 14 bases not matched to a gene. CDR1 SGHAT and CDR2 FQDESV come from the germline V gene (reference sequence). The CDR3 loop reads CASIPRLAGRPSYNEQFF. CDR3 nucleotides: TGTGCCAGCATCCCCCGGCTAGCGGGACGGCCATCCTACAATGAGCAGTTCTTC.

The chain joins TRBV2 to TRBJ1-1, with D unclear. This CDR3 contains 15 residues. The V end was cut by 2 bases, the J end by 1 base, with 11 bases between. Germline V lookup: CDR1 SNHLY, CDR2 FYNNEI. CDR3 amino acids: CASSERRMRNTEAFF. The CDR3 nucleotides read TGTGCCAGCAGTGAAAGGAGAATGCGGAACACTGAAGCTTTCTTT. Combining the CDR3 with reference TRBV2 and TRBJ1-1 gives the whole variable domain EPEVTQTPSHQVTQMGQEVILRCVPISNHLYFYWYRQILGQKVEFLVSFYNNEISEKSEIFDDQFSVERPDGSNFTLKIRSTKLEDSAMYFCASSERRMRNTEAFFGQGTRLTVV.

This chain connects TRBV2 to TRBJ2-7; either TRBD1 or TRBD2 may fit D (6 bases each). The V gene lost 7 bases and the J gene lost 3 bases, with 16 bases spanning the gap. This CDR3 region has 14 residues. CDR1 is SNHLY, CDR2 FYNNEI, per germline. CDR3 sequence (DNA): TGTGCCAGCAAGGGAGGACAGACTATCTACGAGCAGTACTTC. Amino acid sequence: CASKGGQTIYEQYF.

In its sample, this clone was seen a few times. The J gene is TRBJ2-7, the V gene TRBV6-5, with D possibly TRBD1 on 6 matching bases. The germline V and J ends were trimmed by 0 bases and 6 bases, with 9 bases remaining between them. The CDR3 spans 13 residues. From germline, CDR1 is MNHEY and CDR2 SVGAGI. CDR3 nucleotides: TGTGCCAGCAGTTACTCCCAGGGGACCGAGCAGTACTTC. Its translation: CASSYSQGTEQYF.

In its sample, this clone was seen many times. This chain joins TRBV6-1 and TRBJ2-7; 11 bases fit TRBD2. Trimming removed 2 bases from V and 0 bases from J; junction bases left unmatched: 9. The CDR3 has 18 residues. Germline assignment: CDR1 MNHNS and CDR2 SASEGT. CDR3 sequence (DNA): TGTGCCAGCAGTGAATCCACGACTAGCGGGATGCTCTCCTACGAGCAGTACTTC. This codes for CASSESTTSGMLSYEQYF.

This clone was counted many times. The V gene is TRBV12-3 or TRBV12-4, the J gene TRBJ1-3; TRBD1 matches at 8 bases. The CDR3 loop spans 14 amino acids. V trimming: 3 bases; J trimming: 4 bases; junction bases outside the gene matches: 2. Written as DNA, the CDR3 is TGTGCCAGCAGTTTGACAGGGGCGGGAAACACCATATATTTT. Translated: CASSLTGAGNTIYF.

This clone occurred many times. The rearrangement uses TRBV6-1 and TRBJ1-5; D might be TRBD1 (5 bases). The CDR3 contains 14 residues. V was clipped by 5 bases and J by 7 bases, with 15 bases between them. Germline lookup yields CDR1 MNHNS and CDR2 SASEGT. The CDR3: CASSSRGGRQPQHF. CDR3 DNA: TGTGCCAGCAGTTCGAGGGGTGGTAGGCAGCCCCAGCATTTT.

This clone is termed medium-sized. This chain uses TRBV30 with TRBJ2-7; D may match TRBD1 or TRBD2 (6 bases each). The CDR3 contains 15 residues. Trimming shortened V by 2 bases and J by 6 bases, and 20 bases separated the two germline ends. Germline CDR1 is GTSNPN and CDR2 is SVGIG (reference sequence). The CDR3 DNA follows: TGTGCCTGGAGTAGGAGGGGGGTACAAAATGGCGAGCAGTACTTC. Translation gives CAWSRRGVQNGEQYF.

This clone was recorded many times. The chain is built from TRBV9 and TRBJ2-3; the match to TRBD1 covers 9 bases. Looked up from germline, CDR1 is SGDLS and CDR2 is YYNGEE. The CDR3 totals 13 residues. The J segment lost 6 bases and the V segment lost 4 bases, leaving 3 bases of the junction unmatched. DNA for the CDR3: TGTGCCAGCAGCCTCGGGACAGGGGATACGCAGTATTTT. Its protein is CASSLGTGDTQYF.

This clone was seen a handful of times. The rearrangement joins TRBV19 to TRBJ2-2; 7 bases match TRBD1. CDR3 length: 15 amino acids. V lost 5 bases, J lost 2 bases, and 5 bases stayed unmatched. Germline CDR1 is LNHDA and CDR2 is SQIVND (reference sequence). CDR3 nucleotides: TGTGCCAGTAGTCTCACAGGGGACAACACCGGGGAGCTGTTTTTT. Residues: CASSLTGDNTGELFF.

Comments on this clone: One junction end does not reproduce the germline sequence, and a read error may be involved. The rearrangement uses TRBV20-1 and TRBJ2-1; 7 bases are shared with TRBD1. This CDR3 spans 12 amino acids. Germline loops: CDR1 DFQATT, CDR2 SNEGSKA (reference sequence). The CDR3 here is CSGRAGGNEQFF. The CDR3 DNA reads as TGCAGTGGTAGAGCAGGGGGCAATGAGCAGTTCTTC.

There are many counts of this clone. The chain uses TRBV24-1 and TRBJ1-5; D may be TRBD1 (5 bases). Trimming stripped 6 bases from V and 1 base from J, with 12 bases between. The CDR3 is 15 residues long. Germline V gene sequence: CDR1 KGHDR, CDR2 SFDVKD. CDR3 residues: CATSWGGGSNQPQHF. In DNA, the CDR3 is TGTGCCACCAGTTGGGGGGGTGGAAGCAATCAGCCCCAGCATTTT.

This clone was counted a few times. The chain is built from TRBV19 and TRBJ2-2; D ambiguous. Germline V gene data show CDR1 as LNHDA and CDR2 as SQIVND (reference sequence). There are 14 residues in the CDR3. V lost 5 bases, J lost 5 bases, and 12 bases lay in between. DNA of the CDR3: TGTGCCAGTAGTCCCCGCGCGGCGACCGGGGAGCTGTTTTTT. Translated: CASSPRAATGELFF.

There are a few counts of this clone. V gene TRBV6-1 combines with J gene TRBJ1-6; D remains ambiguous. This CDR3 has 14 amino acids. CDR1 and CDR2 from the germline V gene are MNHNS and SASEGT. Trimming took 3 bases from V and 8 from J, leaving 11 bases between them. The CDR3 loop reads CASSDVAAYSPLHF. The DNA of the CDR3 is TGTGCCAGCAGTGATGTGGCAGCTTATTCACCCCTCCACTTT.

This clone was detected many times. The chain employs TRBV6-1 and TRBJ1-2; no firm D call. The V gene's germline CDR1 is MNHNS and CDR2 SASEGT. This CDR3 is 12 amino acids long. Trimming cost V 8 bases and J 4 bases, with 11 bases left between them. CDR3 DNA sequence: TGTGCCAGCGGTAGGTCCTCCTATGGCTACACCTTC. Translated, it gives CASGRSSYGYTF.

This clone was picked up many times. The rearrangement joins TRBV6-1 to TRBJ1-2, with 9 bases lining up with TRBD1. Germline V lookup: CDR1 MNHNS, CDR2 SASEGT. The trim removed 6 bases at V and 4 bases at J, leaving 6 bases unmatched. This CDR3 contains 14 residues. The CDR3 loop is CASRKGTGSYGYTF. CDR3 nucleotides: TGTGCCAGCAGGAAAGGGACAGGGAGCTATGGCTACACCTTC.

This clone was observed many times. The rearrangement links TRBV27 to TRBJ1-5; D is uncertain. The CDR3 has 15 residues. V lost 6 bases and J lost 2, with 14 bases in between. In germline, CDR1 is MNHEY, CDR2 SMNVEV (reference sequence). CDR3 nucleotides: TGTGCCAGCAGCACAAGAAATGAGGGCAATCAGCCCCAGCATTTT. Amino acids: CASSTRNEGNQPQHF.

This clone has a count of ten or more. The V call is TRBV5-1, the J call TRBJ2-3; 8 positions agree with TRBD2. V shed 1 base, J shed 0 bases, and the junction held 4 bases outside the gene matches. Germline V gene lookup returns CDR1 SGHRS and CDR2 YFSETQ. The CDR3 is 16 amino acids. The CDR3 bases are TGCGCCAGCAGCTTGTCGGCTAGCGGGAGCACAGATACGCAGTATTTT. As protein: CASSLSASGSTDTQYF.

This clone appeared a few times. This sequence joins TRBV7-8 and TRBJ1-5, with D unclear. Looked up from germline, CDR1 is SGHVS and CDR2 is FQNEAQ. The V end lost 2 bases, the J end lost 4 bases, and 12 bases lay between the germline ends. The CDR3 is 15 amino acids. CDR3 DNA sequence: TGTGCCAGCAGCTTATTCGGGGTCTTAAATCAGCCCCAGCATTTT. Amino acid sequence: CASSLFGVLNQPQHF.

This clone was recorded at least ten times. The chain has TRBV27 and TRBJ1-6; 8 nucleotides align to TRBD1. Germline V gene data show CDR1 as MNHEY and CDR2 as SMNVEV (reference sequence). After removal of 3 bases from V and 8 bases from J, the junction contained 6 bases not matched to a gene. CDR3 length: 15 residues. CDR3 nucleotides: TGTGCCAGCAGTTTTTCGGGACAGGCATATTCACCCCTCCACTTT. Amino acid sequence: CASSFSGQAYSPLHF.